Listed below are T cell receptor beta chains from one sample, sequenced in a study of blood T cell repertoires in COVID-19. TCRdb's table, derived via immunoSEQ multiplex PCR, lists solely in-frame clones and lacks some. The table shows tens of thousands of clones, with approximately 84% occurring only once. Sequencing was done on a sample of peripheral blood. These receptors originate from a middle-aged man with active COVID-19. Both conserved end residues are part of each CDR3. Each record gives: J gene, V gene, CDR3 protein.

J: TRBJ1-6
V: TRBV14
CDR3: CASSQDPGYNSPLHF

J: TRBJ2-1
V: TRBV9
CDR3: CASSVTRQSVQFF

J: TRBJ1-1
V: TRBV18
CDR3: CASSTEQGSSAEAFF

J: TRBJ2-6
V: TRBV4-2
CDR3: CASSQETGLIGANVLTF

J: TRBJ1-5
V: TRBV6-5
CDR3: CASSYSGALGNQPQHF

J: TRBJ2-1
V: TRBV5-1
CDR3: CASSLVALAGTSYNEQFF

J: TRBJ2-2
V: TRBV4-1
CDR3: CASSQSGNTGELFF

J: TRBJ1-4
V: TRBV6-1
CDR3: CASSVGYEIRTSEKLFF

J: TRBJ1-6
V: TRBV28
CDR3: CASRERSHSPLHF

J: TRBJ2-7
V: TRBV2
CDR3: CASGGGYSYEQYF

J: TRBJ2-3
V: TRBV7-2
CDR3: CASSLRAGSTDTQYF

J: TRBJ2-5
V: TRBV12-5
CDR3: CASGLVLGATTETQYF

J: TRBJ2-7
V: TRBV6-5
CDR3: CASSLGQPREQYF

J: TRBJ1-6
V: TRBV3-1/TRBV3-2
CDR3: CASSLTSGANSPLHF

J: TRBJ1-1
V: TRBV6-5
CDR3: CASSYQMNTEAFF

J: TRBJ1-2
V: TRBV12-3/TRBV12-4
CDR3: CASKNDAQYGYTF

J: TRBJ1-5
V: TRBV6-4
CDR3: CASSAGTGGFISNQPQHF

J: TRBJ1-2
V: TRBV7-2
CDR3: CASIPQGANYGYTF

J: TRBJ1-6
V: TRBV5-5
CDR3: CASSETGGGYNSPLHF

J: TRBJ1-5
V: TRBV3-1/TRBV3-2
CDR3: CASSPGTGGNQPQHF

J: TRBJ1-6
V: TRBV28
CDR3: CASSVGGSPLHF

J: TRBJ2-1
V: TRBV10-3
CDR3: CAISGEGSVMGQFF

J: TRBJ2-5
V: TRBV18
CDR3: CASSPSAGGRETQYF

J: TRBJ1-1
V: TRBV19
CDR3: CASSMNRLNTEAFF

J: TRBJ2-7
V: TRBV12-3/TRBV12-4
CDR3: CASSRQVPYEQYF

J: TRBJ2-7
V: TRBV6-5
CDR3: CASSYPRTGGYEQYF

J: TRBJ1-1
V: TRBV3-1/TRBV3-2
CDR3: CASSPRGGPNTEAFF

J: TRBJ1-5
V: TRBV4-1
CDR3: CASSQGAIDQPQHF

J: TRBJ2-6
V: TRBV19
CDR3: CASGGLFSGANVLTF

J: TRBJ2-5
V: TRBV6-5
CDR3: CASGDRQETQYF